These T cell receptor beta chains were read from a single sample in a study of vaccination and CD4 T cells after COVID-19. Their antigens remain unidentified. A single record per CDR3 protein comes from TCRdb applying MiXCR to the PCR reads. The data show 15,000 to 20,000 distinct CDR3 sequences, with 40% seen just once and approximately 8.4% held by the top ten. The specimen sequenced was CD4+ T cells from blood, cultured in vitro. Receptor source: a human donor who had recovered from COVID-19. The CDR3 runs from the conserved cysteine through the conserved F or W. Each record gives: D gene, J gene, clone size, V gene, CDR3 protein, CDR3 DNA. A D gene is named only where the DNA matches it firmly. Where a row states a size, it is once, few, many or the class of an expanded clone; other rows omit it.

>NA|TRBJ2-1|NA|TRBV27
CARVPLGGSPYNEQFF
TGTGCCAGAGTCCCACTGGGGGGATCCCCCTACAATGAGCAGTTCTTC
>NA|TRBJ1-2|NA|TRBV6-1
CASNTGLNYGYTF
TGTGCCAGCAACACAGGGCTCAACTATGGCTACACCTTC
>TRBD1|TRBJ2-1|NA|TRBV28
CASSPSPGQGSNEQFF
TGTGCCAGCAGTCCCAGCCCCGGACAGGGTAGCAATGAGCAGTTCTTC
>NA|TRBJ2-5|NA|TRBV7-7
CASSLGQRGVTQETQYF
TGTGCCAGCAGCCTTGGTCAGCGAGGTGTTACTCAAGAGACCCAGTACTTC
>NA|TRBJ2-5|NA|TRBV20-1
CSARAGRGQTQYF
TGCAGTGCTAGAGCGGGCAGGGGACAGACCCAGTACTTC
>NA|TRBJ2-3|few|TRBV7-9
CASSPSGSTDTQYF
TGTGCCAGCAGCCCCAGCGGGAGCACAGATACGCAGTATTTT
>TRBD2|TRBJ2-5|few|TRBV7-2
CASRPGLAGDQTQYF
TGTGCCAGCAGACCAGGACTAGCGGGAGATCAGACCCAGTACTTC
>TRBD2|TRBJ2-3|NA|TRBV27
CASSPFGGGTSGRALDTQYF
TGTGCCAGCAGTCCCTTCGGTGGGGGGACTAGCGGGAGGGCTTTAGATACGCAGTATTTT
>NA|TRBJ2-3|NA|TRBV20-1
CSAPSGSSTDTQYF
TGCAGTGCTCCGAGCGGGTCTAGCACAGATACGCAGTATTTT
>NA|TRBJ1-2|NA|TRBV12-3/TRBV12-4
CASSLLITYGYTF
TGTGCCAGCAGTTTACTCATAACCTATGGCTACACCTTC
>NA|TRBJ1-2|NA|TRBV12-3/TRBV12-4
CASSSSNYGYTF
TGTGCCAGCAGTTCCTCTAACTATGGCTACACCTTC
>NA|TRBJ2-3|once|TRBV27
CASSPRPGLLSQYF
TGTGCCAGCAGTCCGAGGCCGGGACTTCTCAGTCAGTATTTT
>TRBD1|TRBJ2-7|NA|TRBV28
CASTPLRRTGGYEQYF
TGTGCCAGCACCCCCCTTCGGAGGACAGGGGGCTACGAGCAGTACTTC
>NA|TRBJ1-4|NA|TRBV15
CATSRDVGGNEKLFF
TGTGCCACCAGCAGAGACGTGGGAGGTAATGAAAAACTGTTTTTT
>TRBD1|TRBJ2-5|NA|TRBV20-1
CSAWDRKETQYF
TGCAGTGCTTGGGACAGAAAAGAGACCCAGTACTTC
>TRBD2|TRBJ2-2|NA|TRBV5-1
CASSYFKLAGSTGELFF
TGCGCCAGCAGCTATTTTAAACTAGCGGGATCCACCGGGGAGCTGTTTTTT
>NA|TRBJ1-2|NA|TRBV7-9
CASSLRAGPKGHGYTF
TGTGCCAGCAGCTTACGTGCAGGGCCGAAAGGACATGGCTACACCTTC
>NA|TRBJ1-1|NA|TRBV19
CASSLTVNTEAFF
TGTGCCAGTAGTTTGACAGTGAACACTGAAGCTTTCTTT
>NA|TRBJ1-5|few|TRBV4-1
CASSQDGDQPQHF
TGCGCCAGCAGCCAAGATGGGGATCAGCCCCAGCATTTT
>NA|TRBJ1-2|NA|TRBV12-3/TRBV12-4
CASSNLGYGHTF
TGTGCCAGCAGCAATCTGGGCTATGGCCACACCTTC
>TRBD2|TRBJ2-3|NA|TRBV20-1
CSALSGGGTDTQYF
TGCAGTGCTCTTTCTGGGGGGGGCACAGATACGCAGTATTTT
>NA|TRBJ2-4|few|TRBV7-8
CASSFLSGDIQYF
TGTGCCAGCAGCTTTCTGAGTGGTGACATTCAGTACTTC
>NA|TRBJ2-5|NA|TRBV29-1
CSVGRGETQYF
TGCAGCGTTGGCAGGGGAGAGACCCAGTACTTC
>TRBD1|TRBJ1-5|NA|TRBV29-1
CSVKSGTGNQPQHF
TGCAGCGTGAAGTCCGGGACAGGCAATCAGCCCCAGCATTTT
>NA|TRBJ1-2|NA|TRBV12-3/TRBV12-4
CASSLHNYGYTF
TGTGCCAGCAGTTTACATAACTATGGCTACACCTTC
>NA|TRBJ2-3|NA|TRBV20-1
CSARWPSRDTQYF
TGCAGTGCTAGGTGGCCTAGCAGAGATACGCAGTATTTT
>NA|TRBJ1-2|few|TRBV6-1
CASSEIGGGYGYTF
TGTGCCAGCAGTGAAATCGGCGGGGGCTATGGCTACACCTTC
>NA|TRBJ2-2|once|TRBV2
CASSVDLNTGELFF
TGTGCCAGCAGTGTGGACTTGAACACCGGGGAGCTGTTTTTT
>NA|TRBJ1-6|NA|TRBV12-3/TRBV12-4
CASSLGAESPLHF
TGTGCCAGCAGTTTAGGGGCAGAATCACCCCTCCACTTT
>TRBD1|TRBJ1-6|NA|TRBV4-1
CASRDRGASPLHF
TGCGCCAGCCGGGACAGGGGCGCTTCACCCCTCCACTTT
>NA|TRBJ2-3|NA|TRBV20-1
CSATYRTDTQYF
TGCAGTGCCACGTACCGCACAGATACGCAGTATTTT
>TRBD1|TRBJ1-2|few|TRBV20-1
CSAYTRTGDGYTF
TGCAGTGCTTATACTAGGACAGGGGATGGCTACACCTTC
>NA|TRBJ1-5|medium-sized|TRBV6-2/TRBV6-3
CASKAGTLNQPQHF
TGTGCCAGCAAGGCAGGGACGCTCAATCAGCCCCAGCATTTT
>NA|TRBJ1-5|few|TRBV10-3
CAISESTLLQPQHF
TGTGCCATCAGTGAGTCGACTCTTTTGCAGCCCCAGCATTTT
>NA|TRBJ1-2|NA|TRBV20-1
CSASVPGHQGNYGYTF
TGCAGTGCTAGTGTCCCGGGCCACCAGGGGAACTATGGCTACACCTTC
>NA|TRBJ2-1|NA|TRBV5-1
CASSSGAADYNEQFF
TGCGCCAGCAGCAGTGGCGCCGCGGACTACAATGAGCAGTTCTTC
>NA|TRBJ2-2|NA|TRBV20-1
CSARVGHTNTGELFF
TGCAGTGCTAGAGTGGGACACACGAACACCGGGGAGCTGTTTTTT
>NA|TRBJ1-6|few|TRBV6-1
CASGRDTVLTPLHF
TGTGCCAGCGGCCGGGACACGGTATTGACACCCCTCCACTTT
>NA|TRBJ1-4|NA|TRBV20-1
CSVVAGLRLFF
TGCAGTGTGGTTGCGGGATTAAGACTGTTTTTT
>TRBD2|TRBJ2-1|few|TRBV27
CASSLSLGLRSYNEQFF
TGTGCCAGCAGTTTATCCCTGGGACTACGCTCCTACAATGAGCAGTTCTTC
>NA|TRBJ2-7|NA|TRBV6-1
CASKEQGREDEQYF
TGTGCCAGCAAAGAACAGGGACGTGAGGACGAGCAGTACTTC
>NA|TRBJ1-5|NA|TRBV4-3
CASSQGQGGQPQHF
TGCGCCAGCAGCCAAGGGCAGGGTGGTCAGCCCCAGCATTTT
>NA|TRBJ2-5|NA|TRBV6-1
CASSLVGGQETQYF
TGTGCCAGCAGTCTAGTGGGGGGACAAGAGACCCAGTACTTC
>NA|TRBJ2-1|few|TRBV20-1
CSARVIGPSYNEQFF
TGCAGTGCTAGAGTTATTGGGCCCTCCTACAATGAGCAGTTCTTC
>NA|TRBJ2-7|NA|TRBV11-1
CASSRDSFEQYF
TGTGCCAGCAGTAGGGACTCCTTCGAGCAGTACTTC
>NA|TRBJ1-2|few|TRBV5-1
CASSSTSPYGYTF
TGCGCCAGCAGCTCGACTAGCCCATATGGCTACACCTTC
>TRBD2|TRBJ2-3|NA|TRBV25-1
CASSTSGRTDTQYF
TGTGCCAGCAGCACTAGCGGGAGAACAGATACGCAGTATTTT
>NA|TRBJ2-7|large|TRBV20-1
CSAVGGLGSYEQYF
TGCAGTGCTGTGGGTGGGTTGGGGAGCTACGAGCAGTACTTC
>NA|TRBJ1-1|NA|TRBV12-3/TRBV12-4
CASSPHRRFSLPTEAFF
TGTGCCAGCAGTCCCCACCGACGGTTCTCCCTGCCGACTGAAGCTTTCTTT